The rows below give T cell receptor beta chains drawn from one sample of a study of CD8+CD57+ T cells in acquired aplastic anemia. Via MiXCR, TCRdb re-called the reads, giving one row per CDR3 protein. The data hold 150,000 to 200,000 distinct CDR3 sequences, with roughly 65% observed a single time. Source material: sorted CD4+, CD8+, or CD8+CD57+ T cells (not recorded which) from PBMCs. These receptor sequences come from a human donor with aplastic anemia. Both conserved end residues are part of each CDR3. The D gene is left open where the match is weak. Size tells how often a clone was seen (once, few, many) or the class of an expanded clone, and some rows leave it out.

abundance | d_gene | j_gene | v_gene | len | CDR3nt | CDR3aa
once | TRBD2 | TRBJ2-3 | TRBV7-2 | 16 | TGTGCCAGCAGCTCTTTGACTAGCGGGGAAGGAGATACGCAGTATTTT | CASSSLTSGEGDTQYF
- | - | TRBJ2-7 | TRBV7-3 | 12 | TGTGCCAGCAGCTTACCCTACGACAAGCAGTACTTC | CASSLPYDKQYF
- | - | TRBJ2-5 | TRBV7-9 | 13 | TGTGCCAGCAGCGCACAGGTCCAAGAGACCCAGTACTTC | CASSAQVQETQYF
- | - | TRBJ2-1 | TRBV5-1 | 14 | TGCGCCAGCAATGAGAGGGGGGGCCACAATGAGCAGTTCTTC | CASNERGGHNEQFF
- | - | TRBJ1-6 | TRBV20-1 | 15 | TGCAGTGCTAGGATGGGCCAGGGAGATAGGTCACCCCTCCACTTT | CSARMGQGDRSPLHF
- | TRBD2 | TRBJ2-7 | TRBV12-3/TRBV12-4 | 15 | TGTGCCAGCAGTCCCCAGACTAGCGGGGGATACGAGCAGTACTTC | CASSPQTSGGYEQYF
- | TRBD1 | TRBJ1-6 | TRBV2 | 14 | TGTGCCAGCAGGGGGACAGCTAATAATTCACCCCTCCACTTT | CASRGTANNSPLHF
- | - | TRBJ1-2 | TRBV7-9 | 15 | TGTGCCAGCAGCTTAGGCCCTCGGGGGCCCTATGGCTACACCTTC | CASSLGPRGPYGYTF
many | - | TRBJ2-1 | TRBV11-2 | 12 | TGTGCCAGCAGCTTAGGTCTGAATGAGCAGTTCTTC | CASSLGLNEQFF
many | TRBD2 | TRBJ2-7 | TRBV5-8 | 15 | TGTGCCAGCAGCGGCAGGAGCGGGGGGATCTACGAGCAGTACTTC | CASSGRSGGIYEQYF
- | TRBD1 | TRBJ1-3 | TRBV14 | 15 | TGTGCCAGCAGCCCTTGGACAGGGGCTGGAAACACCATATATTTT | CASSPWTGAGNTIYF
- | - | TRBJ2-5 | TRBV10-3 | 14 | TGTGCCAGCAGTGGGACCGGGGCCTGGGAGACCCAGTACTTC | CASSGTGAWETQYF
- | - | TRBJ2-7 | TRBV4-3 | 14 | TGCGCCAGCAGCCAAGAGACCAGCCCCTACGAGCAGTACTTC | CASSQETSPYEQYF
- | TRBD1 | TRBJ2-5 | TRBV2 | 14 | TGTGCCAGCAGTCCAAGGACAGGCATAGAGGCCCAGTACTTC | CASSPRTGIEAQYF
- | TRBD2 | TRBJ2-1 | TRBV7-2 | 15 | TGTGCCAGCAGCCCGACTAGCGGGGACTACAATGAGCAGTTCTTC | CASSPTSGDYNEQFF
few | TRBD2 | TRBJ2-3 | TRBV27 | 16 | TGTGCCAGCAGTTTCCTACTAGCGGGGGGGCCGGATACGCAGTATTTT | CASSFLLAGGPDTQYF
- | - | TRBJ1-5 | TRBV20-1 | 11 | TGCAGTGCCCCAGGAATCCAGCCCCAGCATTTT | CSAPGIQPQHF
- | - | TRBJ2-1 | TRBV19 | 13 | TGTGCCAGTAGTATACCAGGGCCCAATGAGCAGTTCTTC | CASSIPGPNEQFF
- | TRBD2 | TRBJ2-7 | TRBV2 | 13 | TGTGCCAGCGGGGGGGGTCTCTCCTACGAGCAGTACTTC | CASGGGLSYEQYF
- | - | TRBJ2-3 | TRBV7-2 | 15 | TGTGCCAGCAGCTTAAGGCGGGGTTACACAGATACGCAGTATTTT | CASSLRRGYTDTQYF
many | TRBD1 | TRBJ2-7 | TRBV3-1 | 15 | TGTGCCAGCAGCCAGGGAAGGGGGCGCACCCACGAGCAGTACTTC | CASSQGRGRTHEQYF
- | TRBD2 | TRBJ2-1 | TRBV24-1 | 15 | TGTGCCACCCAAGTGGGGTTAGGGAGGGAAAATGAGCAGTTCTTC | CATQVGLGRENEQFF
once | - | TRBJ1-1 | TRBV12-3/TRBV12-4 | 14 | TGTGCCAGCAGTGAAGTCACAGCTCCCACTGTAGCTTTCTTT | CASSEVTAPTVAFF
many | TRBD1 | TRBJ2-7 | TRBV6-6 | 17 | TGTGCCAGCAGTTCCACCGGGACAGGGAAGTCCTCCTACGAGCAGTACTTC | CASSSTGTGKSSYEQYF
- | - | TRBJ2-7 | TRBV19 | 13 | TGTGCCAGTAGTATACCCCAGTCCTACGAGCAGTACTTC | CASSIPQSYEQYF
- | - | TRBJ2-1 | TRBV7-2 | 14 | TGTGCCAGCAGTCCCGGGACCTGGGTCAATGAGCAGTTCTTC | CASSPGTWVNEQFF
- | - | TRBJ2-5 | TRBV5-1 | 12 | TGCGCCAGCAGCTTGGGGGACGGGAGAGGGTACTTC | CASSLGDGRGYF
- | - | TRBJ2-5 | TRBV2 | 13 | TGTGCCAGCAGTTCGGAATTCCAAGAGACCCAGTACTTC | CASSSEFQETQYF
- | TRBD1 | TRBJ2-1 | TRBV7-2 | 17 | TGTGCCAGCAGCTCCTCATGGGGACAGGGGGCCTACAATGAGCAGTTCTTC | CASSSSWGQGAYNEQFF
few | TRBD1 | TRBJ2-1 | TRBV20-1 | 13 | TGCAGTGCTGGGACAGGGGACTACAATGAGCAGTTCTTC | CSAGTGDYNEQFF
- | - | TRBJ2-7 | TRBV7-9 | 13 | TGTGCCAGCAGCTCTAGCGCCGGGGAGGCCAAGTACTTC | CASSSSAGEAKYF
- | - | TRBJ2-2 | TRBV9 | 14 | TGTGCCAGCAGAGGGGCCGCGGCTACCGGGGAGCTGTTTTTT | CASRGAAATGELFF
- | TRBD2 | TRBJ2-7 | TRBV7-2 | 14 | TGTGCCAGCAGCCCCGGGGGCGGGGGGGCCGTTCAGTACTTC | CASSPGGGGAVQYF
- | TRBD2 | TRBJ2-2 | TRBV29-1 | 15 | TGCAGCGTTGGACTAGCGGGGGGGCCTGGCGGGGAGCTGTTTTTT | CSVGLAGGPGGELFF
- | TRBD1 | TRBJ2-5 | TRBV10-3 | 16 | TGTGCCATCAGTGGGACTGCCGGACAGGGGATAGAGACCCAGTACTTC | CAISGTAGQGIETQYF
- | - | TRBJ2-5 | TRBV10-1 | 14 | TGCGCCAGCAGTGAGTCGGGGCAGCAAGAGACCCAGTACTTC | CASSESGQQETQYF
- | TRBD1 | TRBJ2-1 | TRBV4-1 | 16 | TGCGCCAGCAGCCAAGCCCGGACAGGGGGATACAATGAGCAGTTCTTC | CASSQARTGGYNEQFF
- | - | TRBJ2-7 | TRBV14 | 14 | TGTGCTAGATCCGACGGACGAGGCTCCTACGAGCAGTACTTC | CARSDGRGSYEQYF
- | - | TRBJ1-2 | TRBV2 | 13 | TGTGCCAGCAGTGAGGAGGGGATGGGAGGCTACACCTTC | CASSEEGMGGYTF
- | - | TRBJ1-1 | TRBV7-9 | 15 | TGTGCCAGCAGCTTGGTGTACAGGGAGTGGACTGAAGCTTTCTTT | CASSLVYREWTEAFF
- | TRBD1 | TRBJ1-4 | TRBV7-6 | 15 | TGTGCCAGCAGCTTAAGGGACAGGGTAGGGGAAAAACTGTTTTTT | CASSLRDRVGEKLFF
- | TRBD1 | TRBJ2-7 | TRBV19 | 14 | TGTGCCAGTGCCGCGACAGGGAAGGTTTCCGAGCAGTACTTC | CASAATGKVSEQYF
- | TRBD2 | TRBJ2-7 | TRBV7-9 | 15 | TGTGCCAGCAGCTTACTAGCGGGGTCGTTGGGCGAGCAGTACTTC | CASSLLAGSLGEQYF
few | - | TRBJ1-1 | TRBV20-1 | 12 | TGCAGTGCCGAAGGGGGGGGTGCTGAAGCTTTCTTT | CSAEGGGAEAFF
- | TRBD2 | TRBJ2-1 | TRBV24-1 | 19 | TGTGCCACCAGTGATCCAAATCTTACGGGGACTAGCGGGACCAATGAGCAGTTCTTC | CATSDPNLTGTSGTNEQFF
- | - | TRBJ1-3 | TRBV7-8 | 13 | TGTGCCAGCAGCTTAGCGGGAGGAAACACCATATATTTT | CASSLAGGNTIYF